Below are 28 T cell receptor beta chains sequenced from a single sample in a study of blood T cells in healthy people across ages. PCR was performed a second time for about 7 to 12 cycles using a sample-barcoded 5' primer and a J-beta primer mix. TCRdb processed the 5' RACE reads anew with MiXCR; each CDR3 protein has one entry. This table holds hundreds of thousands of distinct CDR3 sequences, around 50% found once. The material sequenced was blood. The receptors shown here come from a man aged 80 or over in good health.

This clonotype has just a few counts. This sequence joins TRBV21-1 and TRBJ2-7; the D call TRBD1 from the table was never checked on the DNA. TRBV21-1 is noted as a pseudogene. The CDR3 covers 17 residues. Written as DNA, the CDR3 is TGTGCCAGCAGCAAAAGGGGCTCCGGGACAGAGACCTACGAGCAGTACTTC. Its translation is CASSKRGSGTETYEQYF.

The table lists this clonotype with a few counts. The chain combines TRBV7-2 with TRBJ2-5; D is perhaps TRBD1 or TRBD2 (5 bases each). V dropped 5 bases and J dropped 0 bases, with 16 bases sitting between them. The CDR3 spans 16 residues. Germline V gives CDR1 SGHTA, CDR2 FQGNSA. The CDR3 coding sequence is TGTGCCAGCAGCCGTACGGGACGGACGTACCAAGAGACCCAGTACTTC. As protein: CASSRTGRTYQETQYF.

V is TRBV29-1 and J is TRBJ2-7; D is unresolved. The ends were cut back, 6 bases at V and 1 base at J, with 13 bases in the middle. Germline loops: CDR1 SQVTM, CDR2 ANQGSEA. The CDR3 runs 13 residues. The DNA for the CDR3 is TGCAGCGTGGTAAGACCTGAATCCTACGAGCAGTACTTC. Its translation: CSVVRPESYEQYF.

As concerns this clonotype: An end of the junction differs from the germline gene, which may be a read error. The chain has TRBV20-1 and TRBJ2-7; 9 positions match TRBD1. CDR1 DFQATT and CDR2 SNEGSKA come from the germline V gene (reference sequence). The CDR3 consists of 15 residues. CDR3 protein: CSARGGQGRSYGQYF. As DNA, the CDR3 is TGCAGTGCTAGAGGGGGACAGGGACGCTCCTACGGGCAGTACTTC.

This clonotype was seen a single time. CDR3 DNA sequence: TGTGCCAGCAGCTTTCCAAACAACAATGAGCAGTTCTTC. It is translated as CASSFPNNNEQFF. The J gene is TRBJ2-1, the V gene TRBV7-2; no definite D call. This CDR3 contains 13 residues. V was cut by 3 bases and J by 5 bases, with 8 bases left in between. Germline-derived CDR1 and CDR2 are SGHTA and FQGNSA.

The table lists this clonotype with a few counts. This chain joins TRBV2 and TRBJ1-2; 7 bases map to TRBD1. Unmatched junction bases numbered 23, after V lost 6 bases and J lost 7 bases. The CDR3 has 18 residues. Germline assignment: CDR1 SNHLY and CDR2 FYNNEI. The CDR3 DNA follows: TGTGCCAGCAGAGACTCATTAGGGGACAGCCGCGCCCTGGGTGGCTACACCTTC. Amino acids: CASRDSLGDSRALGGYTF. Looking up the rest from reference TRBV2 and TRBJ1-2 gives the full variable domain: EPEVTQTPSHQVTQMGQEVILRCVPISNHLYFYWYRQILGQKVEFLVSFYNNEISEKSEIFDDQFSVERPDGSNFTLKIRSTKLEDSAMYFCASRDSLGDSRALGGYTFGSGTRLTVV.

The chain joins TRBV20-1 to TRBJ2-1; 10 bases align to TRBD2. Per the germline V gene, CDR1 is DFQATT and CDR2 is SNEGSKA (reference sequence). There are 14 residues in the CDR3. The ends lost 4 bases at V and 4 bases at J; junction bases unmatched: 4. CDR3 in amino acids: CSATRTSGYNEQFF. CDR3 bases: TGCAGTGCTACCAGGACTAGCGGTTACAATGAGCAGTTCTTC.

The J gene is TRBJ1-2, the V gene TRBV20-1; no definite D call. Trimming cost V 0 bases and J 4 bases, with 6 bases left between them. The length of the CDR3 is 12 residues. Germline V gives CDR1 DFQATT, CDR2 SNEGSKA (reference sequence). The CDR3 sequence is CSARDKPYGYTF. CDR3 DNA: TGCAGTGCTAGAGACAAACCCTATGGCTACACCTTC.

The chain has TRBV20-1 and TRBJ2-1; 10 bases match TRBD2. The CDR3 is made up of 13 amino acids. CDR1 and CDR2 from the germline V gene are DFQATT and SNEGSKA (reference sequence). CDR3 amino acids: CSGVAGGYNEQFF. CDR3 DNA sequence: TGCAGCGGAGTAGCGGGAGGTTACAATGAGCAGTTCTTC.

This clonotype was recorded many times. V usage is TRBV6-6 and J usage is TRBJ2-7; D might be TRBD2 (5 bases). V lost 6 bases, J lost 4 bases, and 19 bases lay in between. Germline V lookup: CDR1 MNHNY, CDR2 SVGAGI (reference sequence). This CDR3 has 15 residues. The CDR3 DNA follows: TGTGCCAGCAGACCCCCCGGGGTGTATGTATACGAGCAGTACTTC. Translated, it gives CASRPPGVYVYEQYF.

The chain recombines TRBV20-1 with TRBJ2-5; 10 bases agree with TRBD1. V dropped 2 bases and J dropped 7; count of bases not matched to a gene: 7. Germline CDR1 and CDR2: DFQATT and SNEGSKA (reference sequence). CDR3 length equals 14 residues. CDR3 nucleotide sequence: TGCAGTGCTAGATGGGACAGGGGTGGGCCGACCCAGTACTTC. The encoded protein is CSARWDRGGPTQYF.

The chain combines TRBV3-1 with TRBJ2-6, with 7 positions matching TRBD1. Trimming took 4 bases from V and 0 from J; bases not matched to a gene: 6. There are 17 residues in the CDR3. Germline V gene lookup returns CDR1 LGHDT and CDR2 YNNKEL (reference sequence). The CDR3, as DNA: TGTGCCAGCAGCCCATTGAGGGACAGCTCTGGGGCCAACGTCCTGACTTTC. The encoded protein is CASSPLRDSSGANVLTF.

The chain's CDR3 is CATSDSYGYTF. The CDR3 region has the DNA TGCGCCACCTCGGACAGCTATGGCTACACCTTC. The chain carries TRBV5-1 and TRBJ1-2; TRBD1 is a possible D gene (6 bases). Germline V CDR1 and CDR2: SGHRS, YFSETQ. This CDR3 region has 11 residues. V was trimmed by 9 bases and J by 4 bases, leaving 10 bases between them.

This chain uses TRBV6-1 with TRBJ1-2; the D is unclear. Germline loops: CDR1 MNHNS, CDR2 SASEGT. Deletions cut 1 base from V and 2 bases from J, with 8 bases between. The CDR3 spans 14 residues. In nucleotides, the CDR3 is TGTGCCAGCAGTGAAGTACCGGGGAACTATGGCTACACCTTC. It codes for CASSEVPGNYGYTF.

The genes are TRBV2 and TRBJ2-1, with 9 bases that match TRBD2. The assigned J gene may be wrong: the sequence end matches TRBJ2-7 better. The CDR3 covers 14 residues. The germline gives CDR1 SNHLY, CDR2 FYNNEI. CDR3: CASTGLAGYNEQYF. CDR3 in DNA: TGTGCCAGCACAGGGCTAGCGGGATACAATGAGCAGTACTTC.

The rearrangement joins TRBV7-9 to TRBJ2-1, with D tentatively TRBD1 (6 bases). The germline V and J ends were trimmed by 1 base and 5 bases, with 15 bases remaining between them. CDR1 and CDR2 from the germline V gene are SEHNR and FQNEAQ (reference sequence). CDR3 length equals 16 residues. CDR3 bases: TGTGCCAGCAGCTTAGGGCAGCGGACAGCTAACAATGAGCAGTTCTTC. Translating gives CASSLGQRTANNEQFF.

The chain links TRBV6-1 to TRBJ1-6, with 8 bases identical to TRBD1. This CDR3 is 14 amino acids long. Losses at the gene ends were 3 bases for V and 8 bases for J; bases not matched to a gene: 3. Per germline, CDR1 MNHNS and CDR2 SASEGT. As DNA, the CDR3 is TGTGCCAGCAGTGAGACAGGGGCGGATTCACCCCTCCACTTT. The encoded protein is CASSETGADSPLHF.

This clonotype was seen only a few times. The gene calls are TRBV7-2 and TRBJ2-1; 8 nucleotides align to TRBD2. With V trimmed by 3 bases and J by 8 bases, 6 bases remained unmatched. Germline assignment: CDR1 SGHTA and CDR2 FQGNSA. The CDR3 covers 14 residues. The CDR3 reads CASSLGTRSHEQFF. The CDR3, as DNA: TGTGCCAGCAGCTTGGGGACTAGGAGTCATGAGCAGTTCTTC.

CDR3: CASSSDPGGYGYTF. DNA of the CDR3: TGTGCCAGCAGCTCCGATCCAGGGGGCTATGGCTACACCTTC. V usage is TRBV11-1 and J usage is TRBJ1-2, with 7 nucleotides matching TRBD1. Germline-derived CDR1 and CDR2 are SGHAT and FQDESV (reference sequence). The V segment lost 4 bases and the J segment 4 bases; nucleotides outside the gene matches: 6. This CDR3 is 14 amino acids long.

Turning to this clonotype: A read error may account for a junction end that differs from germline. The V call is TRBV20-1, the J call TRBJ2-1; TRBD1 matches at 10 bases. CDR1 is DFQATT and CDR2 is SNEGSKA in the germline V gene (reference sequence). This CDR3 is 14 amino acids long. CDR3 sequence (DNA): TGCAGTGGACAGCCGGGACAGGGGACGGGTGAGCAATTCTTC. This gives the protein CSGQPGQGTGEQFF.

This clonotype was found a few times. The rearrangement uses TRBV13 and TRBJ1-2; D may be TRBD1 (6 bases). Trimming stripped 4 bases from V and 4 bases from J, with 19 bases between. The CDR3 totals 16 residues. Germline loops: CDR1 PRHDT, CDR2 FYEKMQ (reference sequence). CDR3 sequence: CASSSPGTSLAYGYTF. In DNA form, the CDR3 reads TGTGCCAGCAGCTCCCCGGGGACATCCCTCGCCTATGGCTACACCTTC.

In DNA form, the CDR3 reads TGTGCCAGCAGTTACTCATTGGGACAGGGGGGCTATGGCTACACCTTC. The encoded protein is CASSYSLGQGGYGYTF. The V call is TRBV6-6, the J call TRBJ1-2; 11 bases line up with TRBD1. Germline V CDR1 and CDR2: MNHNY, SVGAGI (reference sequence). This CDR3 has 16 amino acids. Trimming removed 0 bases from V and 4 bases from J; junction bases left unmatched: 4.

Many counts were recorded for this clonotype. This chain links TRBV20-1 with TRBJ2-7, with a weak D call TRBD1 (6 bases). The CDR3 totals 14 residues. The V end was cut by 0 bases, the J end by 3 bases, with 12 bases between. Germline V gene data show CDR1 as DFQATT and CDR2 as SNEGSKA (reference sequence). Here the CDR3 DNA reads TGCAGTGCTAGAGATATAGGCAGGGGCTACGAGCAGTACTTC. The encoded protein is CSARDIGRGYEQYF.

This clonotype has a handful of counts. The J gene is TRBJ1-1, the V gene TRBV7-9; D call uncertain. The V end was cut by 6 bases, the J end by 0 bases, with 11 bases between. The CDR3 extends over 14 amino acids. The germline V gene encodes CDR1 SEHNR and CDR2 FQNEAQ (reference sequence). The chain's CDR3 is CASSLPGMNTEAFF. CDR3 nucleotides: TGTGCCAGCAGTTTACCAGGAATGAACACTGAAGCTTTCTTT.

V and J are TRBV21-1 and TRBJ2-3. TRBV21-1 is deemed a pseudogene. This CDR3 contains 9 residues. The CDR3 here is CARPDTQYF. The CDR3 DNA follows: TGTGCCCGGCCGGATACGCAGTATTTT.

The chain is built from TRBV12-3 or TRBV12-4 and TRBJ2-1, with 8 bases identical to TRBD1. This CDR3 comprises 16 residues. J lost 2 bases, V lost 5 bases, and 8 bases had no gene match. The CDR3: CASSPLGTGAYNEQFF. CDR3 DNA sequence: TGTGCCAGCAGTCCACTCGGGACAGGAGCCTACAATGAGCAGTTCTTC.

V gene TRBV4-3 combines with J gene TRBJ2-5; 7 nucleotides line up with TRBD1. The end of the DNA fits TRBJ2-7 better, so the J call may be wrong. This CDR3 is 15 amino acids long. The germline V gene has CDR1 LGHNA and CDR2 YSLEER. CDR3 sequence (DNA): TGCGCCAGCAGCCAAGATGCGACAGGGTACTACGAGCAGTACTTC. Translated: CASSQDATGYYEQYF.

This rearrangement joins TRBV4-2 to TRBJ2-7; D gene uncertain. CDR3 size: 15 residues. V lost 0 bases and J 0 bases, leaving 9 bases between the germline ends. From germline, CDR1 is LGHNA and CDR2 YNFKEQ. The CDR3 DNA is TGTGCCAGCAGCCAAGATCAGTACAACTCCTACGAGCAGTACTTC. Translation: CASSQDQYNSYEQYF.